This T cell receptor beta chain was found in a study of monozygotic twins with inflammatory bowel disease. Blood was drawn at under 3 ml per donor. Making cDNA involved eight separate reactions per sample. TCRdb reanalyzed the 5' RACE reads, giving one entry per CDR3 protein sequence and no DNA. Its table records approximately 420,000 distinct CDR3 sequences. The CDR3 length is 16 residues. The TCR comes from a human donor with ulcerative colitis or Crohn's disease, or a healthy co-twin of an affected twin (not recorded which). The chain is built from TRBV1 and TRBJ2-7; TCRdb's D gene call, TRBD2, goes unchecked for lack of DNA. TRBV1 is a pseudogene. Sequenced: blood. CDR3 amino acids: CTSSQDRTSETYEQYF.